This T cell receptor (beta chain) is from a study of CD8+CD57+ T cells in acquired aplastic anemia. Study overall: Sequencing produced an average of around 10 million reads per healthy donor for CD4+ cells. Study-wide results and limits: The study identified 25 to 30 CD8+ CDR3 sequences shared by patients and controls.

Profiling of TCR beta VDJ combinations and CDR3 sequences used genomic DNA as template. MiXCR, applied by TCRdb to the reads, yields one record per CDR3 protein. The sample has some 42,000 distinct CDR3 sequences, 65% to 70% seen once. As regards this clonotype: Its antigen is unidentified.

This sequence originates from a human donor in good health, serving as a control. Sequences were obtained from sorted CD4+, CD8+, or CD8+CD57+ T cells (not recorded which) from PBMCs.

The CDR3 coding sequence is TGTGCCAGCAGCTCGGTCTACAATGAGCAGTTCTTC. Its translation is CASSSVYNEQFF. J is TRBJ2-1 and V is TRBV7-9; D call uncertain. This CDR3 is 12 amino acids long. The V and J ends lost 4 bases and 3 bases respectively, with 4 bases between them. Germline V gene lookup returns CDR1 SEHNR and CDR2 FQNEAQ (reference sequence).